This is a list of T cell receptor beta chains from one sample in a study of CDR3 diversity in severe acne. Each CDR3 protein is one row after TCRdb ran MiXCR on the PCR reads. The table shows about 85,000 distinct CDR3 sequences, with around 50% occurring only once. The sequenced material came from blood. The receptors stem from a male donor in good health, serving as a control. Both conserved end residues are trimmed from each CDR3. The order of the fields is V gene, clone size, CDR3 protein. For some rows the clone size is stated as once, few or many, or as a class when expanded; others skip it.

v_call: TRBV27; clone_size: NA; cdr3_aa: ASSLHYGQGTNEQF
v_call: TRBV24-1; clone_size: once; cdr3_aa: ATTGQGGGDTEAF
v_call: TRBV29-1; clone_size: NA; cdr3_aa: SVSGTDAYEQY
v_call: TRBV9; clone_size: medium-sized; cdr3_aa: ASSLLDGNTEAF
v_call: TRBV10-3; clone_size: NA; cdr3_aa: AIAPRGTISEQY
v_call: TRBV2; clone_size: once; cdr3_aa: ASRDRPTNEKLF
v_call: TRBV11-2; clone_size: NA; cdr3_aa: ASSSWWGDSSEKLF
v_call: TRBV20-1; clone_size: few; cdr3_aa: SARPLETQY
v_call: TRBV20-1; clone_size: NA; cdr3_aa: SARVAGVDNSPLH
v_call: TRBV6-6; clone_size: NA; cdr3_aa: ASSYSATSYEQY
v_call: TRBV19; clone_size: NA; cdr3_aa: ASSETGAPTEAF
v_call: TRBV7-6; clone_size: NA; cdr3_aa: ASSSGGVETQY
v_call: TRBV7-4; clone_size: NA; cdr3_aa: ASSPKQGATTNEKLF
v_call: TRBV7-9; clone_size: NA; cdr3_aa: ASSPPAGTAEQY
v_call: TRBV10-3; clone_size: NA; cdr3_aa: AISESSGVGRRNTEAF
v_call: TRBV11-1; clone_size: NA; cdr3_aa: ASSLMEDTEAF
v_call: TRBV7-6; clone_size: NA; cdr3_aa: ASSLAGFDGGELF
v_call: TRBV6-1; clone_size: NA; cdr3_aa: ASSEGGATYEQY
v_call: TRBV5-6; clone_size: few; cdr3_aa: ASSIGTEHVAEAF
v_call: TRBV7-8; clone_size: NA; cdr3_aa: ASSYRRIATNEKLF
v_call: TRBV13; clone_size: NA; cdr3_aa: ASSIQSSGRADREQY
v_call: TRBV4-1; clone_size: NA; cdr3_aa: ASSPKAYANTGELF
v_call: TRBV7-6; clone_size: NA; cdr3_aa: ASSQQGGWEKLF
v_call: TRBV24-1; clone_size: many; cdr3_aa: ATSDIGEQY
v_call: TRBV5-6; clone_size: many; cdr3_aa: ASSASTEIYGYT
v_call: TRBV7-6; clone_size: NA; cdr3_aa: ASSFLRRENTGELF
v_call: TRBV19; clone_size: few; cdr3_aa: ASSIGQAGNEQY
v_call: TRBV19; clone_size: many; cdr3_aa: ASSIRDRMNEKLF
v_call: TRBV5-1; clone_size: many; cdr3_aa: ASSPQGGDTIY